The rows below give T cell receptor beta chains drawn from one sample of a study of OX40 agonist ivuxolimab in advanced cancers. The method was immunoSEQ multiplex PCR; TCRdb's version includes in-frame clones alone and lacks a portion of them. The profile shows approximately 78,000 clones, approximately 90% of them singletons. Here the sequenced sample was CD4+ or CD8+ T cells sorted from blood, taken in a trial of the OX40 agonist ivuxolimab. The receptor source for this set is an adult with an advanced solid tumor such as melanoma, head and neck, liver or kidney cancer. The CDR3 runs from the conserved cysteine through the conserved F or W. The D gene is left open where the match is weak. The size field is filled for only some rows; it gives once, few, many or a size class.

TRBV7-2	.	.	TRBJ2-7	TGTGCCAGCAGCTTAGCGCAGGAGGAGATCGAGCAGTACTTC	CASSLAQEEIEQYF
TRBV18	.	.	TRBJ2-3	TGTGCCAGCTCACCACCAACCACAGATACGCAGTATTTT	CASSPPTTDTQYF
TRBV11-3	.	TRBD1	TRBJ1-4	TGTGCCAGCAGCTTTGGGCGACAGGGTAATGAAAAACTGTTTTTT	CASSFGRQGNEKLFF
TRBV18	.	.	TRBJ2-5	TGTGCCAGCTCAGGGGCTAGCGAAGAGACCCAGTACTTC	CASSGASEETQYF
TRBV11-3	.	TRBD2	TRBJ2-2	TGTGCCAGCAGCTCCTTTAGCGGGATAAACACCGGGGAGCTGTTTTTT	CASSSFSGINTGELFF
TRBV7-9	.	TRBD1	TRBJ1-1	TGTGCCAGCAGCCTGGGACAGATGAACACTGAAGCTTTCTTT	CASSLGQMNTEAFF
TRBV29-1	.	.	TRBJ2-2	TGCAGCGTTGGCCCGACTAGTTTACCCGGGGAGCTGTTTTTT	CSVGPTSLPGELFF
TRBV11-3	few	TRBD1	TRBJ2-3	TGTGCCAGCAGCCGGGGACAGGGCAGCACAGATACGCAGTATTTT	CASSRGQGSTDTQYF
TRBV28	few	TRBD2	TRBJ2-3	TGTGCCAGCAGTTTCCTCGAAGGACTAGCAAGCACAGATACGCAGTATTTT	CASSFLEGLASTDTQYF
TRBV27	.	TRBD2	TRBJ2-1	TGTGCCACCACGGGACTAGGGAATTTAGTCAATGAGCAGTTCTTC	CATTGLGNLVNEQFF
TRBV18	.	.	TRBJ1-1	TGTGCCAGCTCACCTTCAAGCTTGAACACTGAAGCTTTCTTT	CASSPSSLNTEAFF
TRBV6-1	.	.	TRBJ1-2	TGTGCCAGCAGTGAAGCGGTCACCCTGCTCTATGGCTACACCTTC	CASSEAVTLLYGYTF
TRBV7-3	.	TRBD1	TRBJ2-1	TGTGCCAGCAGCACAAGACAGGGGAATTACAATGAGCAGTTCTTC	CASSTRQGNYNEQFF
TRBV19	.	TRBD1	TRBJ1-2	TGTGCCAGTAGTATACCGGGACAGGCCTCCAAGGATGGCTACACCTTC	CASSIPGQASKDGYTF
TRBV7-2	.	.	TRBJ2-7	TGTGCCAGCAAACTACCGGGACCGGGCGGCTTC	CASKLPGPGGF
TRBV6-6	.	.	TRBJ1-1	TGTGCCACCCGCCGCGAGGGCACTGAAGCTTTCTTT	CATRREGTEAFF
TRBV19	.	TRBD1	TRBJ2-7	TGTGCCAGTAGTATTACGGGACAGGGTTCCTACGAGCAGTACTTC	CASSITGQGSYEQYF
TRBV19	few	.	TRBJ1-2	TGTGCCAGTAGTCTGAGACAGGATAGAAACTATGGCTACACCTTC	CASSLRQDRNYGYTF
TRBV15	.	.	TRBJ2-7	TGTGCCACCAGCAGAGATTCATTTGGCGGGTACGAGCAGTACTTC	CATSRDSFGGYEQYF
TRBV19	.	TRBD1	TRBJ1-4	TGTGCCAGTAGTATCGGACAGGGGAGTGCAACTAATGAAAAACTGTTTTTT	CASSIGQGSATNEKLFF
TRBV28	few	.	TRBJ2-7	TGTGCCAGCAACCAACAGGGTTGGTACTACGAGCAGTACTTC	CASNQQGWYYEQYF
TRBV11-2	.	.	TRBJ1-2	TGTGCCAGCCGCCAGAGCGGGACGGCTTCGTATGGCTACACCTTC	CASRQSGTASYGYTF
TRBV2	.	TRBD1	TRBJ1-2	TGTGCCAGCAGCCGTGACAGGGCCGGCTACACCTTC	CASSRDRAGYTF
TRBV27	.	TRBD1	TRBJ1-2	TGTGCCAGCAGGCCCGTGCAGGGGGTGGATGGCTACACCTTC	CASRPVQGVDGYTF
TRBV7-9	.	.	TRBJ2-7	TGTGCCAGCAGCTTAGAGGGTAGAAGGCTGAACTTC	CASSLEGRRLNF
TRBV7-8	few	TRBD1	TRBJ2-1	TGTGCCAGCAGCTCCATCCGGGACAGGGGCAATGAGCAGTTCTTC	CASSSIRDRGNEQFF
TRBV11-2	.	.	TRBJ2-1	TGTGCCAGCAGCTTAGAACCCGGCGGCGAGCAGTTCTTC	CASSLEPGGEQFF
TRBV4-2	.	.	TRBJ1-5	TGTGCCAGCAGCCAAGATTCAGCCAGCAATCAGCCCCAGCATTTT	CASSQDSASNQPQHF
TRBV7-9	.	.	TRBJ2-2	TGTGCCAGCAGCTTGGGCGTGGACCTGAGCACCGGGGAGCTGTTTTTT	CASSLGVDLSTGELFF
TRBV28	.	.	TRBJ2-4	TGTGCCAGCAGGGCTCCCCGTTGGGCGGCCAAAAACATTCAGTACTTC	CASRAPRWAAKNIQYF
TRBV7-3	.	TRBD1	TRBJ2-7	TGTGCCAGCAGACAGGGGGTCGCCTACGAGCAGTACTTC	CASRQGVAYEQYF
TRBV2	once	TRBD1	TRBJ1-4	TGTGCCAGCAGCGGACAGGGGGCGTCTGAAAAACTGTTTTTT	CASSGQGASEKLFF
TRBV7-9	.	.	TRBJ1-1	TGTGCCAGCAGCCGCAGCGAGGCAGGGCGCGAGGCTGAAGCTTTCTTT	CASSRSEAGREAEAFF
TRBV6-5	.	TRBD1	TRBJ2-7	TGTGCCACCTCTTACGGGACAGGGGCCTACGAGCAGTACTTC	CATSYGTGAYEQYF
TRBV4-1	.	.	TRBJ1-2	TGCGCCAGCAGCCAAGACGATACCCGGGTTGGGGACTATGGCTACACCTTC	CASSQDDTRVGDYGYTF
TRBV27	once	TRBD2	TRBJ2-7	TGTGCCAGCAGTTTATATCCTAGCGGGTGGAGTAGCTACGAGCAGTACTTC	CASSLYPSGWSSYEQYF
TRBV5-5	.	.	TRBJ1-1	TGTGCCAGCAGCTTGTATGCATACAGGGAAGGTGAAGCTTTCTTT	CASSLYAYREGEAFF
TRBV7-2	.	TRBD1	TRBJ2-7	TGTGCCAGCAGCTCCCCGGGACAGGGGCAGTACTTC	CASSSPGQGQYF
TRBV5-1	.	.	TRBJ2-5	TGCGCCAGCAGCTTGGGGTTCCAAGAGACCCAGTACTTC	CASSLGFQETQYF
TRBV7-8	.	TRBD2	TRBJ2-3	TGTGCCAGCAGCTTGTGGGGAGCCGGGACTAGCGGGAGTGGTACGCAGTATTTT	CASSLWGAGTSGSGTQYF
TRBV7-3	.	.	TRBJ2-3	TGTGCCAGCAGCTTATGGACGGACCGCCCAGATACGCAGTATTTT	CASSLWTDRPDTQYF
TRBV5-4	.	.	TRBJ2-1	TGTGCCAGCAGCCCCGGGGCACCGAGCTCCTACAATGAGCAGTTCTTC	CASSPGAPSSYNEQFF
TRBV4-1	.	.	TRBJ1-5	TGCGCCAGCAGCCAGAGCGGAACCCGGACGCTCAATCAGCCCCAGCATTTT	CASSQSGTRTLNQPQHF
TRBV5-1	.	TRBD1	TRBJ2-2	TGCGCCAGCAGCTTCCCAGGGGGCACCGGGGAGCTGTTTTTT	CASSFPGGTGELFF
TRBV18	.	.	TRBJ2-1	TGTGCCAGCTCGAAGGGGGGGTACGACAATGAGCAGTTCTTC	CASSKGGYDNEQFF
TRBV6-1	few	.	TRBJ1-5	TGTGCCAGCAGTGGAGTACCGAGCAATCAGCCCCAGCATTTT	CASSGVPSNQPQHF
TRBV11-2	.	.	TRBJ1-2	TGTGCCAGCAGCTCCCTGGGGGGGGGCTATGGCTACACCTTC	CASSSLGGGYGYTF
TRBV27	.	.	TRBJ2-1	TGTGCCAGCAGTTTACGCGGCCGGGATGAGCAGTTCTTC	CASSLRGRDEQFF
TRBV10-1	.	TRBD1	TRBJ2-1	TGCGCCAGTTCGGGGACCGGGACAGGGGGCCCAAGTGAGCAGTTCTTC	CASSGTGTGGPSEQFF
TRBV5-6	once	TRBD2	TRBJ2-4	TGTGCCAGCAGTGGACTAGCGGGGGGGAACATTCAGTACTTC	CASSGLAGGNIQYF
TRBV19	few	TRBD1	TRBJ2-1	TGTGCCAGTACTTGGAACCAGGGGGCAGGTGAGCAGTTCTTC	CASTWNQGAGEQFF
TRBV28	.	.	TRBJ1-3	TGTGCCAGCAGCCCAACTGGGACGGAAGGAAACACCATATATTTT	CASSPTGTEGNTIYF
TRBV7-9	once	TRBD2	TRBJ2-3	TGTGCCAGCAGCTTATCCGCCGGGGGGGTCTACACAGATACGCAGTATTTT	CASSLSAGGVYTDTQYF
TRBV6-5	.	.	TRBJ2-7	TGTGCCAGCAGTTTGGGGGGAAACTACGAGCAGTACTTC	CASSLGGNYEQYF
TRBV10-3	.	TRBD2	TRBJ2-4	TGTGCCATCAGTGGGGCGGGGGTCAGCAACATTCAGTACTTC	CAISGAGVSNIQYF
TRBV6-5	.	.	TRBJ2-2	TGTGCCAGCAGTATCTGGCCCGGGGAGCTGTTTTTT	CASSIWPGELFF
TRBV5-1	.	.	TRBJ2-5	TGCGCCAGCAGCTCTGGAGGGCAGGGGCAAGAGACCCAGTACTTC	CASSSGGQGQETQYF
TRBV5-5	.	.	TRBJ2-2	TGTGCCAGCAGTCGGAGTCCTGAGGGCACCGGGGAGCTGTTTTTT	CASSRSPEGTGELFF
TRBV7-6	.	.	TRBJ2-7	TGTGCCAGCAGCTTGTCTGCCGAGCAGTACTTC	CASSLSAEQYF